What follows describes a single T cell receptor beta chain. Here immunoSEQ multiplex PCR was the method, and the copy in TCRdb shows in-frame clones only, minus some. Seen here are tens of thousands of clones, around 90% observed once, and the top ten hold 3%. V lost 4 bases to trimming and J lost 5 bases; unmatched junction nucleotides: 10. Per the germline V gene, CDR1 is SGHAT and CDR2 is FQNNGV. The CDR3 consists of 16 residues. The sample belongs to a study of T cells after somatic rescue of genetic block. This sequence originates from a man aged 35-49 years. Sample: peripheral blood mononuclear cells (PBMCs). The chain carries TRBV11-2 and TRBJ2-5; 10 bases agree with TRBD2. In nucleotides, the CDR3 is TGTGCCAGCAGCTCACGAGCGGGGGGGCCTCAGGAGACCCAGTACTTC. Translation gives CASSSRAGGPQETQYF.